The clone carrying this T cell receptor (beta chain) appeared a few times. Profiled with immunoSEQ multiplex PCR; TCRdb holds only in-frame clones, not every one. Of 100,000 to 120,000 clones in the sample, 90% to 95% are singletons; the top ten hold 3.8%. The data originate from a study of brain T cells in children with intractable seizures. This CDR3 spans 14 amino acids. Losses at the gene ends were 9 bases for V and 1 base for J; bases not matched to a gene: 6. Germline V gene sequence: CDR1 MDHEN, CDR2 SYDVKM. The sample consisted of peripheral blood, taken at surgery. The source of this sequence is a boy under two years old with hemimegalencephaly and intractable seizures. This chain links TRBV28 with TRBJ2-3; 8 nucleotides line up with TRBD2. Written as DNA, the CDR3 is TGTGCCAGTATAGCGGGATCTGGCACAGATACGCAGTATTTT. Translating gives CASIAGSGTDTQYF.